The 32 T cell receptor beta chains below all came from one sample that was sequenced in a study of regulatory and conventional T cells in RAG deficiency (dated by TCRdb to 2016 to 2017). Before genomic DNA was extracted, conventional CD4+ T cells were isolated from blood as CD25-low CD127-high cells. Libraries came from the immunoSEQ multiplex PCR assay. In TCRdb, the immuneACCESS table is reduced to in-frame sequences with V and J assigned. These tables do not hold every clone; where another copy was compared, an unresolved V gene accounts for under half, and the others remain unexplained. The sample table lists roughly 10,000 clones, about 94% of them with a count of one. The top ten clonotypes cover under 1.5% of the sample. Sequencing input: CD4+ effector T cells sorted from blood. The origin of the receptors is a human donor with RAG deficiency presenting as severe combined immunodeficiency.

The chain carries TRBV28 and TRBJ2-3, with 12 bases identical to TRBD1. This CDR3 region has 15 residues. V shed 5 bases, J shed 5 bases, and the junction held 5 bases outside the gene matches. Germline V lookup: CDR1 MDHEN, CDR2 SYDVKM. DNA for the CDR3: TGTGCCAGCAGTGGCCGGGACAGGGGGCGAGATACGCAGTATTTT. Protein sequence: CASSGRDRGRDTQYF.

The chain uses TRBV7-3 and TRBJ2-3, with TRBD1 identical over 7 bases. The germline gives CDR1 SGHTA, CDR2 FQGTGA. CDR3 size: 13 residues. V was clipped by 5 bases and J by 6 bases; unmatched bases: 5. CDR3 sequence reads: CASSPDRDDTQYF. DNA for the CDR3: TGTGCCAGCAGCCCTGACAGGGACGATACGCAGTATTTT. Using reference TRBV7-3 and TRBJ2-3 for the parts outside the CDR3, the full variable domain is GAGVSQTPSNKVTEKGKYVELRCDPISGHTALYWYRQSLGQGPEFLIYFQGTGAADDSGLPNDRFFAVRPEGSVSTLKIQRTERGDSAVYLCASSPDRDDTQYFGPGTRLTVL.

The DNA of the CDR3 is TGTGCCAGCAGCCCTGACAGGGGGAGCTCCTACGAGCAGTACTTC. As protein: CASSPDRGSSYEQYF. V is TRBV9 and J is TRBJ2-7; 9 positions agree with TRBD1. J gave up 0 bases and V 4 bases, and 5 bases lay outside the gene matches. The CDR3 is 15 amino acids. Germline-derived CDR1 and CDR2 are SGDLS and YYNGEE.

The rearrangement links TRBV7-2 to TRBJ2-7, with D possibly being TRBD2 (5 bases). V lost 5 bases, J lost 1 base, and 12 bases lay in between. Per germline, CDR1 SGHTA and CDR2 FQGNSA. This CDR3 contains 14 residues. CDR3: CASSTMQRSYEQYF. The CDR3 DNA sequence: TGTGCCAGCAGCACCATGCAGCGGTCCTACGAGCAGTACTTC.

Worth noting for this clone: At one of its ends the junction is not consistent with the germline gene, which may arise from a read error. V gene TRBV20-1 combines with J gene TRBJ2-5; TRBD2 might be the D (6 bases). CDR1 is DFQATT, CDR2 SNEGSKA, per germline (reference sequence). The CDR3 consists of 11 residues. The CDR3 loop is CTRDRQETQYF. The CDR3 DNA reads as TGTACGCGGGACCGCCAAGAGACCCAGTACTTC.

V gene TRBV19 combines with J gene TRBJ2-7, with D tentatively TRBD1 or TRBD2 (6 bases each). The CDR3 loop spans 16 amino acids. Germline V gene data show CDR1 as LNHDA and CDR2 as SQIVND (reference sequence). The V end lost 7 bases, the J end lost 4 bases, and 23 bases lay between the germline ends. CDR3 region: CASTQSHTGSGYEQYF. The CDR3 nucleotides read TGTGCCAGTACTCAATCCCACACAGGGAGCGGGTACGAGCAGTACTTC.

The chain joins TRBV5-1 to TRBJ2-7; D is ambiguous. Germline V gene lookup returns CDR1 SGHRS and CDR2 YFSETQ. The CDR3 is 14 residues long. V dropped 1 base and J dropped 0 bases, with 8 bases sitting between them. The CDR3 is CASSLQTLSYEQYF. The DNA for the CDR3 is TGCGCCAGCAGCTTGCAAACCCTCTCCTACGAGCAGTACTTC.

This sequence joins TRBV29-1 and TRBJ2-2; 12 nucleotides match TRBD2. Germline values: CDR1 SQVTM, CDR2 ANQGSEA. The CDR3 is 21 residues long. Trimming at V came to 8 bases and at J to 0 bases, leaving 22 bases not matched to a gene. CDR3 amino acids: CSSQTAGYLAGGMSNTGELFF. The CDR3 DNA reads as TGCAGCTCTCAAACGGCAGGCTACCTAGCGGGAGGGATGTCGAACACCGGGGAGCTGTTTTTT.

The genes are TRBV19 and TRBJ2-5, with D perhaps assigned TRBD1 or TRBD2 (6 bases each). This CDR3 region has 16 residues. The germline CDR1 and CDR2 sequences are LNHDA and SQIVND (reference sequence). V was shortened by 5 bases and J by 7 bases, with 23 bases between the two germline ends. The CDR3 loop reads CASSPLNPGGRGTQYF. The CDR3, as DNA: TGTGCCAGTAGTCCCCTAAATCCTGGGGGGCGGGGGACCCAGTACTTC.

The chain has TRBV9 and TRBJ1-2, with D hard to call. The CDR3 covers 15 residues. The ends were cut back, 0 bases at V and 2 bases at J, with 11 bases in the middle. CDR1 SGDLS and CDR2 YYNGEE come from the germline V gene. The CDR3 spells CASSVGGIPNYGYTF. In DNA form, the CDR3 reads TGTGCCAGCAGCGTAGGAGGCATACCCAACTATGGCTACACCTTC. The whole variable domain, remainder taken from reference TRBV9 and TRBJ1-2, is DSGVTQTPKHLITATGQRVTLRCSPRSGDLSVYWYQQSLDQGLQFLIQYYNGEERAKGNILERFSAQQFPDLHSELNLSSLELGDSALYFCASSVGGIPNYGYTFGSGTRLTVV.

The chain couples TRBV10-2 to TRBJ2-5; 13 bases are a match to TRBD2. The CDR3 covers 13 residues. From germline, CDR1 is WSHSY and CDR2 SAAADI. The V segment lost 9 bases and the J segment 5 bases; nucleotides outside the gene matches: 3. The CDR3: CASGLAGVETQYF. As DNA, the CDR3 is TGCGCCAGTGGACTAGCGGGAGTGGAGACCCAGTACTTC.

The chain has TRBV7-6 and TRBJ2-7; a possible D gene is TRBD1 (5 bases). Trimming stripped 1 base from V and 3 bases from J, with 10 bases between. Germline CDR1 and CDR2: SGHVS and FNYEAQ. CDR3 length: 14 residues. Written as DNA, the CDR3 is TGTGCCAGCAGCTTAGGCAACGGACACTACGAGCAGTACTTC. Protein product: CASSLGNGHYEQYF.

This rearrangement joins TRBV15 to TRBJ2-5; D is unclear. With 1 base removed from V and 4 bases from J, the gap between germline ends came to 10 bases. The CDR3 sequence is 14 residues long. CDR1 is LNHNV, CDR2 YYDKDF, per germline (reference sequence). CDR3 DNA: TGTGCCACCAGCAGAGTAAGGGTGGCAGAGACCCAGTACTTC. Amino acid sequence: CATSRVRVAETQYF.

V is TRBV28 and J is TRBJ2-5, with D possibly matching TRBD1 (7 bases). This CDR3 contains 14 residues. The V end lost 7 bases, the J end lost 8 bases, and 20 bases lay between the germline ends. The germline V gene has CDR1 MDHEN and CDR2 SYDVKM. In nucleotides, the CDR3 is TGTGCCAGCAATTCAGGGGGGAAGTTTAATACCCAGTACTTC. Translation: CASNSGGKFNTQYF.

The V gene is TRBV20-1, the J gene TRBJ2-1; the D gene could be TRBD1 or TRBD2 (5 bases each). CDR3 size: 11 residues. V lost 3 bases and J 11 bases, leaving 11 bases between the germline ends. Germline CDR1 is DFQATT and CDR2 is SNEGSKA (reference sequence). The CDR3 loop is CSASPRDQQFF. In nucleotides, the CDR3 is TGCAGTGCTAGTCCCCGGGACCAGCAGTTCTTC.

The chain couples TRBV15 to TRBJ2-7, with D possibly called TRBD1 or TRBD2 (5 bases each). The V gene lost 1 base and the J gene lost 2 bases, with 12 bases spanning the gap. CDR1 LNHNV and CDR2 YYDKDF come from the germline V gene (reference sequence). This CDR3 spans 15 amino acids. CDR3: CATSRGRDRTYEQYF. For the CDR3, the DNA is TGTGCCACCAGCAGAGGCCGGGACCGGACCTACGAGCAGTACTTC.

V usage is TRBV18 and J usage is TRBJ1-3; perhaps TRBD1 as D (6 bases). Germline CDR1 reads KGHSH; CDR2 reads LQKENI. The ends were cut back, 9 bases at V and 2 bases at J, with 11 bases in the middle. This CDR3 spans 13 amino acids. This chain's CDR3 is CASTGNTGNTIYF. CDR3 DNA sequence: TGTGCCAGTACAGGGAACACTGGAAACACCATATATTTT.

The chain recombines TRBV9 with TRBJ2-5; the D is unclear. Trimming removed 1 base at V and 2 bases at J, with 15 bases between. Germline lookup yields CDR1 SGDLS and CDR2 YYNGEE. This CDR3 has 16 amino acids. CDR3 loop: CASSVTPGNLQETQYF. As DNA, the CDR3 is TGTGCCAGCAGCGTAACCCCCGGAAACCTTCAAGAGACCCAGTACTTC.

This chain joins TRBV7-2 and TRBJ2-1, with D uncertain. The V gene lost 1 base and the J gene lost 1 base, with 2 bases spanning the gap. The CDR3 totals 13 residues. Germline V gene sequence: CDR1 SGHTA, CDR2 FQGNSA. As DNA, the CDR3 is TGTGCCAGCAGCTTAGGGTCCTACAATGAGCAGTTCTTC. As protein: CASSLGSYNEQFF.

V is TRBV7-2 and J is TRBJ1-1; D gene ambiguous. From germline, CDR1 is SGHTA and CDR2 FQGNSA. Trimming pared 6 bases from V and 7 bases from J, leaving 12 bases between. The CDR3 has 12 residues. The CDR3 spells CASRSEELEAFF. Written as DNA, the CDR3 is TGTGCCAGCAGATCAGAAGAACTTGAAGCTTTCTTT.

The chain employs TRBV7-9 and TRBJ2-7; TRBD1 might be the D (6 bases). The ends were cut back, 7 bases at V and 1 base at J, with 17 bases in the middle. This CDR3 has 15 amino acids. From germline, CDR1 is SEHNR and CDR2 FQNEAQ (reference sequence). The CDR3 sequence: CASNRGWDISYEQYF. The CDR3 DNA follows: TGTGCCAGCAACCGAGGGTGGGACATATCCTACGAGCAGTACTTC.

Only one count was recorded for this clone. The V and J genes are TRBV28 and TRBJ2-7; D gene unclear. CDR1 MDHEN and CDR2 SYDVKM come from the germline V gene. V shed 2 bases and J shed 3 bases, with 5 bases lying between them. The CDR3 has 12 amino acids. The CDR3 is CASSLGDYEQYF. DNA for the CDR3: TGTGCCAGCAGTTTAGGGGACTACGAGCAGTACTTC.

The V gene is TRBV18, the J gene TRBJ2-7; D might be TRBD1 (6 bases). The germline gives CDR1 KGHSH, CDR2 LQKENI. This CDR3 comprises 14 residues. V lost 1 base and J 11 bases, leaving 18 bases between the germline ends. The CDR3 sequence: CASSPRDRSFLEYF. The DNA of the CDR3 is TGTGCCAGCTCACCACGAGACAGGTCCTTCCTGGAGTACTTC.

The chain recombines TRBV7-2 with TRBJ2-7; D not resolved. Germline V gene data show CDR1 as SGHTA and CDR2 as FQGNSA. The CDR3 totals 13 residues. V was shortened by 1 base and J by 3 bases, with 7 bases between the two germline ends. The CDR3, as DNA: TGTGCCAGCAGCTTAGGGCAAATCTACGAGCAGTACTTC. It yields the protein CASSLGQIYEQYF.

The gene calls are TRBV7-9 and TRBJ1-2; 7 positions match TRBD1. V lost 5 bases to trimming and J lost 2 bases; unmatched junction nucleotides: 2. The CDR3 sequence is 13 residues long. CDR1 SEHNR and CDR2 FQNEAQ come from the germline V gene (reference sequence). CDR3 nucleotide sequence: TGTGCCAGCAGCCCGACAGGGAACTATGGCTACACCTTC. It yields the protein CASSPTGNYGYTF.

The V gene is TRBV11-2, the J gene TRBJ2-5; 9 bases fit TRBD1. Germline V gene sequence: CDR1 SGHAT, CDR2 FQNNGV. With 5 bases clipped from V and 7 bases from J, the junction kept 8 bases outside the gene matches. This CDR3 contains 14 residues. CDR3 amino acids: CASSPGTGWVTQYF. The DNA of the CDR3 is TGTGCCAGCAGCCCGGGGACAGGGTGGGTGACCCAGTACTTC. Variable domain in full (rest from reference TRBV11-2 and TRBJ2-5): EAGVAQSPRYKIIEKRQSVAFWCNPISGHATLYWYQQILGQGPKLLIQFQNNGVVDDSQLPKDRFSAERLKGVDSTLKIQPAKLEDSAVYLCASSPGTGWVTQYFGPGTRLLVL.

The V call is TRBV7-2, the J call TRBJ2-1; 10 bases align to TRBD1. Losses at the gene ends were 1 base for V and 9 bases for J; bases not matched to a gene: 9. Germline V CDR1 and CDR2: SGHTA, FQGNSA. This CDR3 is 16 amino acids long. CDR3 DNA: TGTGCCAGCAGCTTAGAAGGTGGACAGGGGGTTCTTGAGCAGTTCTTC. Translation gives CASSLEGGQGVLEQFF.

The chain combines TRBV27 with TRBJ2-3, with D perhaps assigned TRBD1 or TRBD2 (5 bases each). From germline, CDR1 is MNHEY and CDR2 SMNVEV (reference sequence). Trimming left V 6 bases short and J 2 bases short, with 18 bases between. The CDR3 is 16 residues long. The CDR3 reads CASSPGTYPVTDTQYF. In DNA, the CDR3 is TGTGCCAGCAGCCCTGGGACCTACCCGGTCACAGATACGCAGTATTTT.

This clone was observed a single time. This rearrangement joins TRBV18 to TRBJ2-1; a weak D match, TRBD2 (5 bases). Trimming shortened V by 1 base and J by 5 bases, and 12 bases separated the two germline ends. In germline, CDR1 is KGHSH, CDR2 LQKENI. The CDR3 is 15 residues long. The CDR3 DNA is TGTGCCAGCTCACCACTGGAAACCGGGAACAATGAGCAGTTCTTC. Its protein product is CASSPLETGNNEQFF. The variable domain in full, with the rest retrieved from reference TRBV18 and TRBJ2-1, is NAGVMQNPRHLVRRRGQEARLRCSPMKGHSHVYWYRQLPEEGLKFMVYLQKENIIDESGMPKERFSAEFPKEGPSILRIQQVVRGDSAAYFCASSPLETGNNEQFFGPGTRLTVL.

The chain employs TRBV7-8 and TRBJ2-7; weak D call: TRBD1 (7 bases). The V end lost 1 base, the J end lost 3 bases, and 13 bases lay between the germline ends. The germline V gene encodes CDR1 SGHVS and CDR2 FQNEAQ. CDR3 length: 15 residues. Written as DNA, the CDR3 is TGTGCCAGCAGCTTAGGGCAGGGGGGATACTACGAGCAGTACTTC. This encodes CASSLGQGGYYEQYF.

The chain recombines TRBV2 with TRBJ2-3; no firm D call. The CDR3 is made up of 15 amino acids. V was trimmed by 7 bases and J by 0 bases, leaving 14 bases between them. Germline V lookup: CDR1 SNHLY, CDR2 FYNNEI. The CDR3 region is CASNRMTASTDTQYF. The CDR3 coding sequence is TGTGCCAGCAACCGAATGACGGCCAGCACAGATACGCAGTATTTT. The whole variable domain, filled in from reference TRBV2 and TRBJ2-3, reads EPEVTQTPSHQVTQMGQEVILRCVPISNHLYFYWYRQILGQKVEFLVSFYNNEISEKSEIFDDQFSVERPDGSNFTLKIRSTKLEDSAMYFCASNRMTASTDTQYFGPGTRLTVL.

The CDR3 protein is CASSQALQVFANTGELFF. In DNA form, the CDR3 reads TGCGCCAGCAGCCAAGCGCTACAGGTCTTCGCGAACACCGGGGAGCTGTTTTTT. The chain uses TRBV4-3 and TRBJ2-2; TRBD1 might be the D (5 bases). With 1 base removed from V and 0 bases from J, the gap between germline ends came to 15 bases. CDR1 is LGHNA, CDR2 YSLEER, per germline. CDR3 length: 18 amino acids.